These 18 T cell receptor beta chains were all obtained from the same sample, sequenced in a study of identical twins. TCRdb re-called the 5' RACE reads with MiXCR, one entry per CDR3 protein. The sample records about 530,000 distinct CDR3 sequences, under 25% being singletons. This same sample was also part of a study on yellow fever vaccine responses in identical twins.

The sequencing input was CD4+ T cells sorted from blood. The receptors derive from a woman under 30 in good health.

The chain joins TRBV12-3 or TRBV12-4 to TRBJ2-3; TRBD2 agrees at 7 bases. V lost 6 bases, J lost 3 bases, and 9 bases stayed unmatched. This CDR3 has 15 residues. CDR3 region: CASRSQGGRTDTQYF. The CDR3 bases are TGTGCCAGCAGGTCTCAGGGAGGGAGGACAGATACGCAGTATTTT.

CDR3 sequence: CSARSAGWNTGELFF. CDR3 DNA: TGCAGTGCCCGAAGTGCGGGATGGAACACCGGGGAGCTGTTTTTT. The chain has TRBV20-1 and TRBJ2-2; D may be TRBD2 (6 bases). This CDR3 contains 15 residues. V dropped 6 bases and J dropped 1 base, with 15 bases sitting between them. Germline lookup yields CDR1 DFQATT and CDR2 SNEGSKA (reference sequence).

This clonotype was detected a few times. The J gene is TRBJ2-3, the V gene TRBV5-1, with 8 bases that match TRBD2. The J segment lost 2 bases and the V segment lost 3 bases, leaving 8 bases of the junction unmatched. This CDR3 has 16 residues. CDR1 SGHRS and CDR2 YFSETQ come from the germline V gene. The CDR3 spells CASSSQLAAFTDTQYF. The CDR3 bases are TGCGCCAGCAGCTCCCAACTAGCGGCCTTCACAGATACGCAGTATTTT.

The chain combines TRBV21-1 with TRBJ1-5; the D call of TRBD1 is as the table states it, not checked on the DNA. TRBV21-1 is designated a pseudogene. This CDR3 region has 14 residues. The CDR3 DNA reads as TGTGCCAGCAGCAAAGGACAGGGCCTTCAGCCCCAGCATTTT. Its translation is CASSKGQGLQPQHF.

This clonotype occurred a few times. The chain couples TRBV12-3 or TRBV12-4 to TRBJ2-7, with D tentatively TRBD2 (5 bases). The CDR3 is 15 amino acids. Trimming shortened V by 6 bases and J by 3 bases, and 18 bases separated the two germline ends. CDR3 in DNA: TGTGCCAGCAGCCCTGAGGGTGCCACATTCTACGAGCAGTACGTC. This encodes CASSPEGATFYEQYV.

This clonotype was detected only a few times. The genes are TRBV10-3 and TRBJ2-3; D might be TRBD2 (6 bases). The CDR3 spans 15 residues. Trimming pared 4 bases from V and 0 bases from J, leaving 11 bases between. Looked up from germline, CDR1 is ENHRY and CDR2 is SYGVKD. The CDR3 region is CAISGGGVSTDTQYF. For the CDR3, the DNA is TGTGCCATCAGTGGAGGCGGGGTCAGCACAGATACGCAGTATTTT.

This clonotype was seen a few times. The rearrangement links TRBV20-1 to TRBJ2-1; TRBD2 matches at 12 bases. J was trimmed by 4 bases and V by 2 bases; bases with no gene match: 15. Germline CDR1 and CDR2: DFQATT and SNEGSKA (reference sequence). CDR3 length equals 19 residues. CDR3 sequence (DNA): TGCAGTGCTAGACCTAGACTAGCGGGAGACAGTCGCCAATACAATGAGCAGTTCTTC. This codes for CSARPRLAGDSRQYNEQFF.

The V gene is TRBV29-1, the J gene TRBJ2-5; 10 bases are shared with TRBD2. V gave up 4 bases and J gave up 4 bases; unmatched junction bases: 0. The germline CDR1 and CDR2 sequences are SQVTM and ANQGSEA. The CDR3 has 12 amino acids. CDR3 in DNA: TGCAGCGTTGTAGCGGGAGGAGAGACCCAGTACTTC. This gives the protein CSVVAGGETQYF.

The gene calls are TRBV5-1 and TRBJ2-2, with 11 bases fitting TRBD2. The germline gives CDR1 SGHRS, CDR2 YFSETQ. V dropped 2 bases and J dropped 4; count of bases not matched to a gene: 10. The CDR3 is made up of 18 amino acids. CDR3: CASSFSDSGGAGTGELFF. The CDR3 DNA is TGCGCCAGCAGCTTTTCGGATAGCGGGGGGGCTGGCACCGGGGAGCTGTTTTTT.

The chain combines TRBV7-9 with TRBJ1-1; tentatively, D is TRBD1 (6 bases). Germline assignment: CDR1 SEHNR and CDR2 FQNEAQ (reference sequence). The V and J ends lost 0 bases and 3 bases respectively, with 8 bases between them. The CDR3 runs to 14 residues. The CDR3 DNA sequence: TGTGCCAGCAGCTTAGCGGGGGGCCACACTGAAGCTTTCTTT. Its translation: CASSLAGGHTEAFF.

This clonotype was counted a few times. The chain recombines TRBV15 with TRBJ2-1; D is uncertain. V dropped 3 bases and J dropped 12 bases, with 24 bases sitting between them. This CDR3 is built from 16 residues. Germline CDR1 and CDR2: LNHNV and YYDKDF (reference sequence). The CDR3 spells CATSSPQPDDLAGQFF. The CDR3 nucleotides read TGTGCCACCAGCAGCCCGCAGCCGGACGACTTGGCAGGGCAGTTCTTC.

A note on this clonotype: One end of the junction does not line up with germline, which may come from a read error. V and J are TRBV29-1 and TRBJ2-5, with 10 bases lining up with TRBD1. The V gene's germline CDR1 is SQVTM and CDR2 ANQGSEA. The CDR3 has 15 amino acids. CDR3 DNA sequence: TGCAGCGCTGAACCCGGGACAGGGGTCCAAGAGACCCAGTACTTC. Residues: CSAEPGTGVQETQYF.

This sequence joins TRBV12-3 or TRBV12-4 and TRBJ2-7, with D unresolved. The length of the CDR3 is 11 residues. Deletions cut 3 bases from V and 5 bases from J, with 5 bases between. The CDR3 protein is CASSFLDEQYF. The CDR3 nucleotides read TGTGCCAGCAGTTTTTTGGACGAGCAGTACTTC.

The CDR3 sequence: CASRMDSGANVLTF. The CDR3 nucleotides read TGTGCCAGCAGGATGGACTCTGGGGCCAACGTCCTGACTTTC. The chain is built from TRBV6-1 and TRBJ2-6; D remains ambiguous. CDR1 and CDR2 (germline): MNHNS, SASEGT. This CDR3 comprises 14 residues. V was clipped by 6 bases and J by 0 bases, with 6 bases between them.

V is TRBV28 and J is TRBJ1-3; 11 bases are shared with TRBD1. The CDR3 is made up of 15 amino acids. Germline CDR1 MDHEN, CDR2 SYDVKM. Germline trimming cut 7 bases from V and 4 bases from J; bases unmatched to any gene: 6. The CDR3 loop reads CASTGTGGSGNTIYF. Here the CDR3 DNA reads TGTGCCAGCACCGGGACAGGGGGTTCGGGAAACACCATATATTTT. The full variable domain, its missing parts supplied by reference TRBV28 and TRBJ1-3, is DVKVTQSSRYLVKRTGEKVFLECVQDMDHENMFWYRQDPGLGLRLIYFSYDVKMKEKGDIPEGYSVSREKKERFSLILESASTNQTSMYLCASTGTGGSGNTIYFGEGSWLTVV.

The V and J genes are TRBV5-1 and TRBJ2-1, with TRBD1 matching over 8 bases. There are 15 residues in the CDR3. Per germline, CDR1 SGHRS and CDR2 YFSETQ. With 4 bases clipped from V and 1 base from J, the junction kept 4 bases outside the gene matches. CDR3 loop: CASSMTGVSYNEQFF. The CDR3 DNA is TGCGCCAGCAGCATGACAGGGGTGTCCTACAATGAGCAGTTCTTC. Looking up the rest from reference TRBV5-1 and TRBJ2-1 gives the full variable domain: KAGVTQTPRYLIKTRGQQVTLSCSPISGHRSVSWYQQTPGQGLQFLFEYFSETQRNKGNFPGRFSGRQFSNSRSEMNVSTLELGDSALYLCASSMTGVSYNEQFFGPGTRLTVL.

There are a few counts of this clonotype. J is TRBJ2-3 and V is TRBV7-3; D remains ambiguous. CDR1 and CDR2 (germline): SGHTA, FQGTGA. Trimming pared 5 bases from V and 6 bases from J, leaving 12 bases between. This CDR3 contains 13 residues. CDR3 residues: CASSPYLSDTQYF. DNA for the CDR3: TGTGCCAGCAGCCCATATCTTTCGGATACGCAGTATTTT.

CDR3 amino acids: CASSRTYYEQYV. Here the CDR3 DNA reads TGTGCCAGCAGCAGAACCTACTACGAGCAGTACGTC. This sequence joins TRBV3-1 and TRBJ2-7; no clear D gene. CDR3 length equals 12 residues. Germline V gene sequence: CDR1 LGHDT, CDR2 YNNKEL (reference sequence). Trimming shortened V by 5 bases and J by 3 bases, and 8 bases separated the two germline ends.